A single sample gave rise to the 26 T cell receptor beta chains below, sequenced in a study of control samples from healthy donors and cancer patients. Assay used: immunoSEQ multiplex PCR; TCRdb lists only in-frame clones, some missing. In the table there are 75,000 to 95,000 clones, around 85% of which are singletons. Sequenced sample: PBMCs. These receptors came from a man between 65 and 79 years old with lung cancer.

The sample holds one count of this clone. The CDR3 reads CATSGRRNYGYTF. As DNA, the CDR3 is TGTGCCACCTCCGGGCGGCGTAACTATGGCTACACCTTC. The genes are TRBV24-1 and TRBJ1-2; unclear D gene. Germline V lookup: CDR1 KGHDR, CDR2 SFDVKD. Trimming left V 9 bases short and J 1 base short, with 11 bases between. The CDR3 extends over 13 amino acids.

This chain uses TRBV6-5 with TRBJ1-5; D not resolved. CDR1 and CDR2 (germline): MNHEY, SVGAGI. This CDR3 has 15 amino acids. V lost 7 bases and J 0 bases, leaving 13 bases between the germline ends. The DNA of the CDR3 is TGTGCCAGCAAAGACCGAGCTTATAGCAATCAGCCCCAGCATTTT. Encoded protein: CASKDRAYSNQPQHF.

The gene calls are TRBV6-6 and TRBJ2-2; 8 bases are a match to TRBD1. CDR3 length: 15 residues. Trimming cost V 8 bases and J 6 bases; bases outside gene matches: 11. Per the germline V gene, CDR1 is MNHNY and CDR2 is SVGAGI (reference sequence). The CDR3 loop reads CASWDPGGESGELFF. DNA for the CDR3: TGTGCCAGCTGGGACCCAGGGGGCGAGTCCGGGGAGCTGTTTTTT.

The chain recombines TRBV7-2 with TRBJ1-1; TRBD1 aligns across 9 bases. The J segment lost 5 bases and the V segment lost 0 bases, leaving 7 bases of the junction unmatched. This CDR3 region has 16 residues. From germline, CDR1 is SGHTA and CDR2 FQGNSA. This CDR3 is CASSLAGDRVRTEAFF. In DNA form, the CDR3 reads TGTGCCAGCAGCTTAGCGGGGGACAGGGTAAGGACTGAAGCTTTCTTT.

The chain employs TRBV14 and TRBJ2-7; D is tentatively TRBD1 or TRBD2 (5 bases each). The CDR3 spans 12 residues. CDR1 is SGHDN, CDR2 FVKESK, per germline. V lost 0 bases and J lost 10, with 10 bases in between. CDR3 in amino acids: CASSQEIGGQYF. The CDR3, as DNA: TGTGCCAGCAGCCAAGAAATTGGGGGACAGTACTTC.

The chain employs TRBV20-1 and TRBJ2-3, with a weak D call TRBD2 (5 bases). CDR3 length: 14 residues. V was trimmed by 3 bases and J by 6 bases, leaving 16 bases between them. Germline CDR1 DFQATT, CDR2 SNEGSKA (reference sequence). The CDR3 protein is CSASQRSFSDTQYF. CDR3 sequence (DNA): TGCAGTGCTAGTCAGCGGAGTTTTTCGGATACGCAGTATTTT.

This clone was recorded only once. The chain links TRBV19 to TRBJ1-5; D unresolved. In germline, CDR1 is LNHDA, CDR2 SQIVND (reference sequence). CDR3 length equals 13 residues. Deletions cut 6 bases from V and 4 bases from J, with 10 bases between. The DNA of the CDR3 is TGTGCCAGTAGCCCGGGCCATAATCAGCCCCAGCATTTT. Translation: CASSPGHNQPQHF.

In its sample, this clone was seen a few times. This chain joins TRBV5-4 and TRBJ1-1, with 12 bases aligning to TRBD1. Germline V gene sequence: CDR1 SGHNT, CDR2 YYREEE (reference sequence). CDR3 size: 15 residues. V dropped 3 bases and J dropped 1; count of bases not matched to a gene: 1. The CDR3 DNA is TGTGCCAGCAGCTGGGGACAGGGGGCGAACACTGAAGCTTTCTTT. Amino acid sequence: CASSWGQGANTEAFF.

The chain has TRBV7-9 and TRBJ1-1; D might be TRBD1 (5 bases). The CDR3 length is 14 residues. Per germline, CDR1 SEHNR and CDR2 FQNEAQ (reference sequence). Trimming removed 5 bases at V and 5 bases at J, with 15 bases between. This CDR3 reads CASSPDTKGTEAFF. For the CDR3, the DNA is TGTGCCAGCAGCCCGGACACAAAGGGGACTGAAGCTTTCTTT.

This clone was observed a few times. The V call is TRBV25-1, the J call TRBJ1-1; the D gene is possibly TRBD1 (5 bases). Trimming took off 10 bases at V and 4 bases at J, with 16 bases between the two ends. Germline CDR1 and CDR2: MGHDK and SYGVNS. There are 13 residues in the CDR3. The chain's CDR3 is CATRWGSVTEAFF. The CDR3 nucleotides read TGTGCCACTCGATGGGGGTCGGTCACTGAAGCTTTCTTT.

The chain has TRBV9 and TRBJ2-3; 7 bases agree with TRBD2. Germline values: CDR1 SGDLS, CDR2 YYNGEE. The CDR3 has 16 residues. With V trimmed by 2 bases and J by 3 bases, 9 bases remained unmatched. The CDR3 coding sequence is TGTGCCAGCAGCGTCCAAGGGAGGGGTGGGACAGATACGCAGTATTTT. Translated: CASSVQGRGGTDTQYF.

The chain links TRBV19 to TRBJ2-7, with 8 bases aligning to TRBD1. Trimming cost V 5 bases and J 5 bases; bases outside gene matches: 5. There are 13 residues in the CDR3. Germline CDR1 LNHDA, CDR2 SQIVND (reference sequence). CDR3: CASSWDRSDEQYF. CDR3 bases: TGTGCCAGTAGTTGGGACAGGAGCGACGAGCAGTACTTC.

This clone was seen just once. This chain joins TRBV5-1 and TRBJ2-1; 10 bases line up with TRBD2. Losses at the gene ends were 2 bases for V and 6 bases for J; bases not matched to a gene: 2. Per germline, CDR1 SGHRS and CDR2 YFSETQ. The CDR3 has 14 amino acids. The CDR3 spells CASSLAGGPNEQFF. The CDR3 DNA reads TGCGCCAGCAGCTTAGCGGGGGGGCCCAATGAGCAGTTCTTC.

This chain joins TRBV11-2 and TRBJ2-1; 9 bases are a match to TRBD1. The junction had 8 bases not matched to a gene; V was cut back by 5 bases and J by 3 bases. Germline CDR1 is SGHAT and CDR2 is FQNNGV. This CDR3 contains 16 residues. The CDR3 reads CASSGNRGLFYNEQFF. CDR3 sequence (DNA): TGTGCCAGCAGCGGAAACAGGGGGCTTTTCTACAATGAGCAGTTCTTC.

This chain links TRBV7-9 with TRBJ1-5; D is unclear. V lost 5 bases and J lost 0, with 14 bases in between. Germline V gives CDR1 SEHNR, CDR2 FQNEAQ (reference sequence). This CDR3 region has 16 residues. The CDR3 DNA sequence: TGTGCCAGCAGCCCCGAGGGATTTCATAGCAATCAGCCCCAGCATTTT. Protein: CASSPEGFHSNQPQHF.

V gene TRBV7-9 combines with J gene TRBJ2-3; no reliable D call. The germline V and J ends were trimmed by 5 bases and 7 bases, with 4 bases remaining between them. The germline gives CDR1 SEHNR, CDR2 FQNEAQ (reference sequence). The CDR3 length is 10 residues. The CDR3 here is CASSKHTQYF. For the CDR3, the DNA is TGTGCCAGCAGCAAACATACGCAGTATTTT.

J is TRBJ2-3 and V is TRBV19; 11 bases match TRBD2. This CDR3 is built from 17 residues. CDR1 is LNHDA and CDR2 is SQIVND in the germline V gene (reference sequence). Trimming cost V 6 bases and J 7 bases; bases outside gene matches: 15. For the CDR3, the DNA is TGTGCCAGTAGCACAGGGGGTAGCGGGGGGGAATGGAATACGCAGTATTTT. This gives the protein CASSTGGSGGEWNTQYF.

This chain's CDR3 is CASSRGTGHYGYTF. CDR3 in DNA: TGTGCCAGCAGCCGCGGGACAGGCCACTATGGCTACACCTTC. The chain employs TRBV7-9 and TRBJ1-2; 8 bases are a match to TRBD1. The V gene's germline CDR1 is SEHNR and CDR2 FQNEAQ (reference sequence). Unmatched junction bases numbered 5, after V lost 5 bases and J lost 3 bases. The CDR3 runs 14 residues.

The J gene is TRBJ1-1, the V gene TRBV6-5; the D is unclear. V was clipped by 4 bases and J by 4 bases, with 4 bases between them. Germline V gene lookup returns CDR1 MNHEY and CDR2 SVGAGI. There are 11 residues in the CDR3. Here the CDR3 DNA reads TGTGCCAGCAGTTGGGTCACTGAAGCTTTCTTT. Its translation: CASSWVTEAFF.

The chain uses TRBV14 and TRBJ2-6; a possible D gene is TRBD2 (6 bases). Germline CDR1 reads SGHDN; CDR2 reads FVKESK. The CDR3 is made up of 16 amino acids. V was cut by 4 bases and J by 4 bases, with 14 bases left in between. The CDR3 sequence is CASSPWGVTGANVLTF. DNA of the CDR3: TGTGCCAGCAGCCCTTGGGGGGTGACAGGGGCCAACGTCCTGACTTTC.

The V and J genes are TRBV7-2 and TRBJ2-1, with 8 positions matching TRBD1. Germline CDR1 is SGHTA and CDR2 is FQGNSA. The CDR3 totals 13 residues. J gave up 12 bases and V 5 bases, and 9 bases lay outside the gene matches. The CDR3 DNA follows: TGTGCCAGCAGCCCGTCGACAGGGGTGCGGCAGTTCTTC. This sequence encodes CASSPSTGVRQFF.

The chain recombines TRBV14 with TRBJ2-7; D is uncertain. Germline V gene sequence: CDR1 SGHDN, CDR2 FVKESK. Trimming shortened V by 4 bases and J by 0 bases, and 10 bases separated the two germline ends. The CDR3 loop spans 14 amino acids. CDR3 in amino acids: CASSLGIFSYEQYF. Here the CDR3 DNA reads TGTGCCAGCAGCCTAGGCATCTTCTCCTACGAGCAGTACTTC.

The chain uses TRBV6-5 and TRBJ2-1, with 7 bases lining up with TRBD2. The CDR3 runs 14 residues. The V gene's germline CDR1 is MNHEY and CDR2 SVGAGI. The ends lost 4 bases at V and 5 bases at J; junction bases unmatched: 5. CDR3 bases: TGTGCCAGCAGTTCTAGCGGACCCCACAATGAGCAGTTCTTC. It specifies CASSSSGPHNEQFF.

This clone was counted once. The chain uses TRBV6-6 and TRBJ2-1; 9 bases map to TRBD1. Germline CDR1 reads MNHNY; CDR2 reads SVGAGI (reference sequence). The J segment lost 7 bases and the V segment lost 6 bases, leaving 13 bases of the junction unmatched. The length of the CDR3 is 16 residues. DNA of the CDR3: TGTGCCAGCAGGCATACAGGGGGCCTCCCTCTAAATGAGCAGTTCTTC. The encoded protein is CASRHTGGLPLNEQFF.

This clone was seen a handful of times. This chain joins TRBV25-1 and TRBJ2-7; tentative D call: TRBD1 (6 bases). Germline CDR1 and CDR2: MGHDK and SYGVNS. Trimming removed 9 bases from V and 6 bases from J, with 18 bases in between. This CDR3 contains 13 residues. In nucleotides, the CDR3 is TGTGCCAGTAGTAATCCGGGACAAGCCGAGCAGTACTTC. Its translation is CASSNPGQAEQYF.

Note on this clone: The junction departs from germline at one end; a sequencing error may be responsible. CDR3 nucleotide sequence: TGTGCCAGCAGTAACTCAGGGGGCTACACCTTC. Translated: CASSNSGGYTF. The rearrangement uses TRBV6-5 and TRBJ1-2; D perhaps matches TRBD1 (5 bases). The CDR3 is 11 residues long. Per the germline V gene, CDR1 is MNHEY and CDR2 is SVGAGI.